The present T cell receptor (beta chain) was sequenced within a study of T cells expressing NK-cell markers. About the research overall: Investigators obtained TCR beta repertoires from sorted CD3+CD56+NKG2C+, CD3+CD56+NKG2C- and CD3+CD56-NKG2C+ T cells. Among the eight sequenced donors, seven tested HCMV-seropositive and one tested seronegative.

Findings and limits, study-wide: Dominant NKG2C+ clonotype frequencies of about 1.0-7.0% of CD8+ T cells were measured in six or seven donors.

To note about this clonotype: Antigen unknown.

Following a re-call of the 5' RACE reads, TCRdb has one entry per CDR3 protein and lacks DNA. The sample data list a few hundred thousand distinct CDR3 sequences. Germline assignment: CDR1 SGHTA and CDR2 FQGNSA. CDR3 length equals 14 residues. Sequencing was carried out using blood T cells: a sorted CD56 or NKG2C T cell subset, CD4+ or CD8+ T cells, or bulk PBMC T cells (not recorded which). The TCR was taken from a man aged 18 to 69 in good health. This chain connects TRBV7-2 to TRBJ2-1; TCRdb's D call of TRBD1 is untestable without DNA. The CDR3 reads CASSLAAGYNEQFF.